Sequencing of this T cell receptor (beta chain) was carried out in a study of vaccination effects on CD4 cells after COVID-19. Study-wide results and caveats: By a late point after vaccination, infection- and vaccine-induced clones had shrunk markedly through clonal contraction.

Before sequencing took place, the ViraFEST assay used viral peptide pools to expand antigen-specific CD4+ T cells. The culture ran for roughly ten days, and then CD4+ T cells were isolated. Each participant received a vaccine that was either BNT162b2 or mRNA-1273, given as two doses. On days 3 and 7, fresh IL-2 medium replaced half the medium. As to this clone: Its matching antigen is unknown.

The V segment lost 3 bases and the J segment 4 bases; nucleotides outside the gene matches: 3. The CDR3 spans 16 residues. The germline CDR1 and CDR2 sequences are LNHNV and YYDKDF (reference sequence). This table comes from immunoSEQ multiplex PCR, and its TCRdb copy is limited to in-frame clones, with some not included. The repertoire consists of roughly 71,000 clones, with around 80% occurring once and the leading ten covering 1.2%. The chain joins TRBV15 to TRBJ2-3; 14 bases are shared with TRBD2. This specimen was CD4+ T cells from PBMCs cultured with HCoV-229E spike peptides, taken after COVID-19 vaccination. This clonotype was obtained from a human donor who received a COVID-19 vaccine. The DNA of the CDR3 is TGTGCCACCAGCAGCGGACTAGCGGGGGGCCCAGATACGCAGTATTTT. Its protein is CATSSGLAGGPDTQYF. The variable domain in full, with the rest retrieved from reference TRBV15 and TRBJ2-3, is DAMVIQNPRYQVTQFGKPVTLSCSQTLNHNVMYWYQQKSSQAPKLLFHYYDKDFNNEADTPDNFQSRRPNTSFCFLDIRSPGLGDTAMYLCATSSGLAGGPDTQYFGPGTRLTVL.